This T cell receptor beta chain was obtained from a study of neurological immune-mediated disorders (dated by TCRdb to about 2019). General notes on the study: The study compared peripheral blood TCR-beta repertoires of HTLV-I-associated myelopathy (HAM/TSP) patients, multiple sclerosis patients and healthy controls using UMI-based sequencing. The cohort included approximately 70 subjects: roughly 14 with HAM/TSP, around 34 with multiple sclerosis, and roughly 20 healthy controls. The approximately 98 TCR-beta libraries included longitudinal samples, technical triplicates and paired sorted CD4+ and CD8+ T-cell subsets alongside PBMC samples. Study-wide findings and limitations: The highest TCR clonal expansion was observed in HAM/TSP patients, whereas the lowest was observed in MS patients, even when compared with healthy controls. No identical CDR3 amino acid sequences were found to be shared among expanded clones across subjects, suggesting that TCR-beta repertoires were private in all groups.

The CDR3 covers 12 residues, taking in both the cysteine and the phenylalanine. This entry keeps only the CDR3 DNA: 36 bases, framed from base 1. At the junction V is shortened by 4 bases and J by 9 bases, with 11 bases in between. CDR1 is given as SGHRS and CDR2 as YFSETQ, both from the germline V gene. This clonotype was detected many times. Its antigen is currently not known. Per-base qualities were not stored, and no clone one base away is much larger. The healthy controls were volunteers from blood banks in Maryland, USA. For the sorted-subset TCR libraries, the starting material was over 800,000 sorted CD4+ or CD8+ T cells. Peripheral blood underwent Ficoll-Hypaque density gradient centrifugation to isolate PBMCs, which were then cryopreserved in liquid nitrogen. The study also sequenced paired sorted CD4+ and CD8+ subsets from healthy controls, HAM/TSP patients and MS patients. To synthesize cDNA, template-switch 5'RACE was performed with a primer carrying a 10-nucleotide random unique molecular identifier so that each TCR transcript was tagged. Over 180 million TCR-beta sequences, covering 15-18 subjects, were produced in each sequencing run. The RNeasy kit was used to extract total RNA. TCR-beta VDJ regions were amplified with primers for the TCR constant region and the 5'RACE anchor, using the KAPA Real-time Library Amplification kit. A first PCR added sample indexes and Illumina adaptors, after which a second PCR increased the library yield. The roughly 650 bp TCR product was size-selected on a 2% E-gel SizeSelection system after Ampure bead purification. Before pooling, libraries had their quality checked on a Bioanalyzer, their concentration measured with Qubit, and their quantity determined with the Kapa Library Quantification kit. Paired-end 2 x 150 bp sequencing of the libraries was performed on an Illumina HiSeq 2500. To increase sequence diversity, roughly 24-32% phiX was spiked into each library pool. In the source study's methods: Quality-filtered reads were processed with the UMI-based MiGEC pipeline, and over 85% of raw TCR sequences were removed by the MiGEC pipeline during error correction. IMGT germline references were used for alignment of VDJ genes, and clonotypes were defined by a unique CDR3 amino acid sequence together with V-J genes. Clonal expansion, Shannon diversity, and CDR3 relatedness (CalcPairwiseDistances, ClusterSamples) were evaluated with VDJtools, and phylogenetic trees were built with CLCbio workbench. Clones with at least 8 unique UMIs were defined as expanded, with this threshold being based on coefficient-of-variation modelling across technical triplicates. TCRdb trimmed the raw reads at Q25, called clones with MiXCR and kept productive beta chains. Rows are unified per CDR3 protein, each entry keeping the most common DNA and genes. These V and J calls rely on TCRdb rather than the paper's analysis. This sample gives roughly 30,000 distinct CDR3 sequences in total; approximately 6% of them show up just once. The ten top clones hold roughly 2% of the sample.

This chain joins TRBV5-1 to TRBJ1-5; the D gene is perhaps TRBD1, on 6 matching bases. This sequence was found in a woman aged 45-65 years in good health. The sequencing input was CD4+ T cells from blood. The CDR3 is CASSVEGGPQHF. In nucleotide form, the sequence is TGCGCCAGCAGCGTCGAGGGGGGGCCCCAGCATTTT.